The rows below give T cell receptor beta chains drawn from one sample of a study of response to subunit inactivated influenza vaccine. TCRdb re-analysed the RT-PCR reads in MiXCR, keeping a single row per CDR3 protein. The sample consists of roughly 570,000 distinct CDR3 sequences, roughly 15% of them appearing once. The starting material was PBMCs from blood, obtained 11 to 12 days after vaccination. The receptors were gathered from a man between 45 and 60 years old who received an inactivated influenza vaccine. Each CDR3 is given with its conserved first and last residue. Each record gives: D gene, clone size, V gene, J gene, CDR3 DNA, CDR3 protein. D genes are given only for firm matches. The size entry is marked missing in some rows and otherwise reads once, few, many or a size class.

D gene: TRBD1; clone size: few; V gene: TRBV12-3/TRBV12-4; J gene: TRBJ1-4; CDR3 DNA: TGTGCCAGCAGTTTATTGGGGACAGGGGGAGAAAAACTGTTTTTT; CDR3 protein: CASSLLGTGGEKLFF
D gene: .; clone size: .; V gene: TRBV5-6; J gene: TRBJ2-7; CDR3 DNA: TGTGCCAGCAGCTTGGTTTCCGCGGGAATTAGCTCCTACGAGCAGTACTTC; CDR3 protein: CASSLVSAGISSYEQYF
D gene: .; clone size: few; V gene: TRBV5-1; J gene: TRBJ2-5; CDR3 DNA: TGCGCCAGCAGCTCAGTCGCGGCGGGGCGGGGCCAAGAGACCCAGTACTTC; CDR3 protein: CASSSVAAGRGQETQYF
D gene: TRBD1; clone size: .; V gene: TRBV4-2; J gene: TRBJ2-3; CDR3 DNA: TGTGCCAGCAGCCGGGACAGGAACACAGATACGCAGTATTTT; CDR3 protein: CASSRDRNTDTQYF
D gene: .; clone size: few; V gene: TRBV18; J gene: TRBJ1-1; CDR3 DNA: TGTGCCAGCTCACATTCTGAGGTAACTTCGACTGAAGCTTTCTTT; CDR3 protein: CASSHSEVTSTEAFF
D gene: .; clone size: few; V gene: TRBV25-1; J gene: TRBJ2-7; CDR3 DNA: TGTGCCAGCAGTGAATCCGCCCGGGGGAACGAGCAGTACTTC; CDR3 protein: CASSESARGNEQYF
D gene: .; clone size: many; V gene: TRBV7-2; J gene: TRBJ2-2; CDR3 DNA: TGTGCCAGCAGCTTAGAAGTGAACACCGGGGAGCTGTTTTTT; CDR3 protein: CASSLEVNTGELFF
D gene: .; clone size: many; V gene: TRBV12-3/TRBV12-4; J gene: TRBJ2-1; CDR3 DNA: TGTGCCAGCAGTCAAAACGGCAATGAGCAGTTCTTC; CDR3 protein: CASSQNGNEQFF
D gene: TRBD1; clone size: .; V gene: TRBV10-2; J gene: TRBJ2-3; CDR3 DNA: TGCGCCAGCACATTAATCGGACAGGGTTTCGGAGATACGCAGTATTTT; CDR3 protein: CASTLIGQGFGDTQYF
D gene: TRBD2; clone size: .; V gene: TRBV15; J gene: TRBJ2-4; CDR3 DNA: TGTGCCACCAGCAGAGAGCGGGGGATTCCCACGCCATGGAAAAACATTCAGTACTTC; CDR3 protein: CATSRERGIPTPWKNIQYF
D gene: .; clone size: .; V gene: TRBV28; J gene: TRBJ1-5; CDR3 DNA: TGTGCCAGCAGTTTGGCGACGGAGAGGCAGCCCCAGCATTTT; CDR3 protein: CASSLATERQPQHF
D gene: .; clone size: .; V gene: TRBV27; J gene: TRBJ2-7; CDR3 DNA: TGTGCCAGCAGTCGGTCACAGCCGCCCTACGAGCAGTACTTC; CDR3 protein: CASSRSQPPYEQYF
D gene: .; clone size: few; V gene: TRBV12-3/TRBV12-4; J gene: TRBJ2-5; CDR3 DNA: TGTGCCAGCAGTCAGACTACCCAAGAGACCCAGTACTTC; CDR3 protein: CASSQTTQETQYF
D gene: TRBD1; clone size: .; V gene: TRBV29-1; J gene: TRBJ2-7; CDR3 DNA: TGCAGCGTTGGGCTCGGACAGGGAGGCCCCTACGAGCAGTACTTC; CDR3 protein: CSVGLGQGGPYEQYF
D gene: TRBD2; clone size: few; V gene: TRBV2; J gene: TRBJ2-1; CDR3 DNA: TGTGCCAGCAAACTAGCGGGGTTCTATGAGCAGTTCTTC; CDR3 protein: CASKLAGFYEQFF
D gene: .; clone size: few; V gene: TRBV19; J gene: TRBJ2-2; CDR3 DNA: TGTGCCAGTAGTCTCCTACCGGGACTTTTTAACACCGGGGAGCTGTTTTTT; CDR3 protein: CASSLLPGLFNTGELFF
D gene: TRBD2; clone size: .; V gene: TRBV11-1; J gene: TRBJ2-3; CDR3 DNA: TGTGCCAGCAGCGCTCGCGGGGGGTCGTACTCAGATACGCAGTATTTT; CDR3 protein: CASSARGGSYSDTQYF
D gene: .; clone size: .; V gene: TRBV20-1; J gene: TRBJ1-5; CDR3 DNA: TGCAGTGCTAGAGTCGACGGCAATCAGCCCCAGCATTTT; CDR3 protein: CSARVDGNQPQHF
D gene: TRBD1; clone size: few; V gene: TRBV7-7; J gene: TRBJ2-3; CDR3 DNA: TGTGCTAGCAGTAGGACAGGGGCGACCGCAGATACGCAGTATTTT; CDR3 protein: CASSRTGATADTQYF
D gene: TRBD2; clone size: many; V gene: TRBV10-3; J gene: TRBJ2-3; CDR3 DNA: TGTGCCATCAGTGGGGGACTAGCGGGGGGAACAGATACGCAGTATTTT; CDR3 protein: CAISGGLAGGTDTQYF
D gene: TRBD1; clone size: many; V gene: TRBV29-1; J gene: TRBJ2-3; CDR3 DNA: TGCAGCGTTGAAGAGGACAGGACAGATACGCAGTATTTT; CDR3 protein: CSVEEDRTDTQYF
D gene: .; clone size: .; V gene: TRBV7-3; J gene: TRBJ2-3; CDR3 DNA: TGTGCCAGCAGCTTTAATGACCGGTCAGATACGCAGTATTTT; CDR3 protein: CASSFNDRSDTQYF
D gene: .; clone size: few; V gene: TRBV9; J gene: TRBJ2-3; CDR3 DNA: TGTGCCAGCAGCGTCGGAGTTGGGTTACGAACAGATACGCAGTATTTT; CDR3 protein: CASSVGVGLRTDTQYF
D gene: TRBD2; clone size: few; V gene: TRBV18; J gene: TRBJ2-7; CDR3 DNA: TGTGCCAGCTCACCTCGGGAGGCCACCTACGAGCAGTACTTC; CDR3 protein: CASSPREATYEQYF
D gene: .; clone size: .; V gene: TRBV6-5; J gene: TRBJ2-3; CDR3 DNA: TGTGCCAGCAGTTCCGGACAGTGGAGAACAGTTACGCAGTATTTT; CDR3 protein: CASSSGQWRTVTQYF
D gene: .; clone size: few; V gene: TRBV24-1; J gene: TRBJ2-1; CDR3 DNA: TGTGCCACCAGTGATCCAACAGGAATCTCCTACAATGAGCAGTTCTTC; CDR3 protein: CATSDPTGISYNEQFF
D gene: TRBD1; clone size: many; V gene: TRBV12-3/TRBV12-4; J gene: TRBJ2-3; CDR3 DNA: TGTGCCAGCAGCGACAGGGGGCGCACAGATACGCAGTATTTT; CDR3 protein: CASSDRGRTDTQYF
D gene: .; clone size: few; V gene: TRBV15; J gene: TRBJ2-5; CDR3 DNA: TGTGCCACCAGCAGAGTGTCTGGAGGGCAAGAGACCCAGTACTTC; CDR3 protein: CATSRVSGGQETQYF
D gene: TRBD1; clone size: .; V gene: TRBV7-8; J gene: TRBJ2-7; CDR3 DNA: TGTGCCAGCAGCTCCGCGCCCAGGGGGATTTACGAGCAGTACTTC; CDR3 protein: CASSSAPRGIYEQYF
D gene: .; clone size: .; V gene: TRBV11-2; J gene: TRBJ1-1; CDR3 DNA: TGTGCCAGCAGCTTAGATAGACAGAGCCCTTGGAACACTGAAGCTTTCTTT; CDR3 protein: CASSLDRQSPWNTEAFF
D gene: TRBD1; clone size: .; V gene: TRBV7-8; J gene: TRBJ2-7; CDR3 DNA: TGTGCCAGCAGCTTACGGGACAGTAGCTCCTACGAGCAGTACTTC; CDR3 protein: CASSLRDSSSYEQYF
D gene: .; clone size: .; V gene: TRBV11-2; J gene: TRBJ1-1; CDR3 DNA: TGTGCCAGCAGCTTAGGGGGACATGAAGCTTTCTTT; CDR3 protein: CASSLGGHEAFF
D gene: .; clone size: .; V gene: TRBV27; J gene: TRBJ2-7; CDR3 DNA: TGTGCCAGCAGGTCCTCGAAGCGGGCCTCCCCATACGAGCAGTACTTC; CDR3 protein: CASRSSKRASPYEQYF
D gene: TRBD1; clone size: few; V gene: TRBV20-1; J gene: TRBJ1-2; CDR3 DNA: TGCAGTGCTAGAAGACAGGGTTTAAACTATGGCTACACCTTC; CDR3 protein: CSARRQGLNYGYTF
D gene: TRBD2; clone size: .; V gene: TRBV20-1; J gene: TRBJ2-1; CDR3 DNA: TGCAGTGCTAGAAGTGCTAGCGGGCCCGGGGATGAGCAGTTCTTC; CDR3 protein: CSARSASGPGDEQFF
D gene: .; clone size: .; V gene: TRBV20-1; J gene: TRBJ1-5; CDR3 DNA: TGCAGTGCCACTGTAATACAGGGACCCCAGCATTTT; CDR3 protein: CSATVIQGPQHF
D gene: TRBD2; clone size: few; V gene: TRBV7-3; J gene: TRBJ2-7; CDR3 DNA: TGTGCCAGCAGCTTAACGCCAGTAGCGGGTACTCACGAGCAGTACTTC; CDR3 protein: CASSLTPVAGTHEQYF
D gene: .; clone size: many; V gene: TRBV27; J gene: TRBJ2-3; CDR3 DNA: TGTGCCAGCAGTTTTGCCAGCACAGATACGCAGTATTTT; CDR3 protein: CASSFASTDTQYF
D gene: TRBD1; clone size: .; V gene: TRBV10-3; J gene: TRBJ2-7; CDR3 DNA: TGTGCCATCAGTGCTCGACAGGGAGACTACTACGAGCAGTACTTC; CDR3 protein: CAISARQGDYYEQYF
D gene: TRBD1; clone size: few; V gene: TRBV20-1; J gene: TRBJ2-1; CDR3 DNA: TGCAGTGCCTCGACAGGGGGAAGTTACTCCTACAATGAGCAGTTCTTC; CDR3 protein: CSASTGGSYSYNEQFF